Shown below are 29 T cell receptor beta chains from a single sample sequenced in a study of regulatory T cells in long-lasting Graves disease. Stated time point: persistent/refractory GD, antithyroid drugs over 5 years with positive TRAb. PBMCs provided the RNA from which the TCR library was made. Construction of the TCR beta libraries employed iRepertoire HTBI primers in conjunction with Arm-PCR of CDR3 regions. From the multiplex PCR reads, TCRdb called clonotypes with MiXCR, one entry per CDR3 protein. Among roughly 490,000 distinct CDR3 sequences listed, about 22% were seen once. The sequencing used peripheral blood mononuclear cells (PBMCs), collected when the disease was refractory, from a patient treated with antithyroid drugs. The receptors here all came from a female donor with Graves disease.

Regarding this clonotype: Sequence at one end of the junction differs from germline and may be a read error. DNA for the CDR3: TGCAGTGCTAGTGGAGGCAATGGCCACACCTTC. Translated: CSASGGNGHTF. The chain links TRBV20-1 to TRBJ1-2; D not certain. Germline CDR1 DFQATT, CDR2 SNEGSKA (reference sequence). The length of the CDR3 is 11 residues.

The sample holds many counts of this clonotype. The chain employs TRBV6-1 and TRBJ1-2; unclear D gene. V gave up 8 bases and J gave up 2 bases, with 12 bases separating them. This CDR3 has 13 amino acids. The V gene's germline CDR1 is MNHNS and CDR2 SASEGT. The CDR3 nucleotides read TGTGCCAGCGGGAGGATGATAAACTATGGCTACACCTTC. Amino acid sequence: CASGRMINYGYTF.

J is TRBJ1-2 and V is TRBV30; 8 nucleotides line up with TRBD1. The V gene end was trimmed by 2 bases and the J gene end by 8 bases; junction bases not matched to a gene: 7. CDR3 length: 13 amino acids. The germline gives CDR1 GTSNPN, CDR2 SVGIG (reference sequence). The CDR3 DNA sequence: TGTGCCTGGAGTCCCACAGGGGGAGGGGGCTACACCTTC. Its protein is CAWSPTGGGGYTF.

This clonotype came up many times. V gene TRBV27 combines with J gene TRBJ2-7; 7 bases align to TRBD1. The CDR3 is made up of 13 amino acids. From germline, CDR1 is MNHEY and CDR2 SMNVEV (reference sequence). V was pared by 5 bases and J by 3 bases, with 4 bases of the junction left unmatched. The CDR3: CASSGRQGYEQYF. The DNA of the CDR3 is TGTGCCAGCAGTGGTAGACAGGGCTACGAGCAGTACTTC.

This clonotype was seen only a few times. The V gene is TRBV6-5, the J gene TRBJ1-5; D is undetermined. CDR3 size: 14 residues. Germline V gives CDR1 MNHEY, CDR2 SVGAGI. V was shortened by 0 bases and J by 5 bases, with 8 bases between the two germline ends. The CDR3 loop reads CASSYSPNYQPQHF. CDR3 nucleotides: TGTGCCAGCAGTTACTCGCCAAATTATCAGCCCCAGCATTTT.

The J gene is TRBJ2-2, the V gene TRBV20-1; D unresolved. Trimming pared 6 bases from V and 0 bases from J, leaving 8 bases between. Germline CDR1 is DFQATT and CDR2 is SNEGSKA (reference sequence). The CDR3 sequence is 13 residues long. This CDR3 reads CSATTSNTGELFF. The CDR3 DNA follows: TGCAGTGCCACTACATCGAACACCGGGGAGCTGTTTTTT.

This clonotype was detected ten times or more. The chain has TRBV6-5 and TRBJ1-5, with D possibly matching TRBD1 (6 bases). The V end lost 2 bases, the J end lost 7 bases, and 12 bases lay between the germline ends. The germline gives CDR1 MNHEY, CDR2 SVGAGI. The CDR3 runs to 14 residues. In nucleotides, the CDR3 is TGTGCCAGCAGTTACGCGGCAGGGGACCAGCCCCAGCATTTT. Translation: CASSYAAGDQPQHF.

This clonotype was seen more than once but under ten times. The chain couples TRBV18 to TRBJ2-5; the match to TRBD2 covers 9 bases. The V gene's germline CDR1 is KGHSH and CDR2 LQKENI. The CDR3 extends over 17 amino acids. V shed 3 bases and J 4 bases; nucleotides not matched to a gene: 12. The CDR3 reads CASSPLAAAGGSETQYF. Here the CDR3 DNA reads TGTGCCAGCTCACCCCTTGCGGCAGCGGGGGGATCAGAGACCCAGTACTTC.

This clonotype was seen more than once but under ten times. V gene TRBV7-2 combines with J gene TRBJ2-7, with 10 bases aligning to TRBD2. CDR3 length equals 18 residues. The V and J ends lost 1 base and 3 bases, in that order; junction bases with no gene match: 12. Germline V gene lookup returns CDR1 SGHTA and CDR2 FQGNSA. This chain's CDR3 is CASSLELAGNFKDYEQYF. The CDR3 DNA reads TGTGCCAGCAGCTTAGAACTAGCGGGAAATTTTAAGGACTACGAGCAGTACTTC.

This clonotype came up a few times. This chain uses TRBV15 with TRBJ2-7, with TRBD2 matching over 8 bases. V lost 5 bases to trimming and J lost 2 bases; unmatched junction nucleotides: 11. Germline lookup yields CDR1 LNHNV and CDR2 YYDKDF (reference sequence). The CDR3 totals 16 residues. CDR3 sequence: CATSGRSGRPTYEQYF. DNA for the CDR3: TGTGCCACCAGCGGCCGAAGCGGGAGACCCACCTACGAGCAGTACTTC.

The chain combines TRBV11-2 with TRBJ1-2; tentative D call: TRBD1 (5 bases). V was trimmed by 2 bases and J by 4 bases, leaving 17 bases between them. CDR3 length: 16 residues. Per the germline V gene, CDR1 is SGHAT and CDR2 is FQNNGV. In nucleotides, the CDR3 is TGTGCCAGCAGCTTAAATCCAGGGCTCACGGGCTATGGCTACACCTTC. Translating it yields CASSLNPGLTGYGYTF.

The gene calls are TRBV6-2 or TRBV6-3 and TRBJ2-2; 7 positions agree with TRBD2. The V segment lost 10 bases and the J segment 6 bases; nucleotides outside the gene matches: 8. The V gene's germline CDR1 is MNHEY and CDR2 SVGEGT. This CDR3 has 13 residues. The CDR3 DNA follows: TGTGCCACCCAGCGGGACGGGGCCGGGGAGCTGTTTTTT. Encoded protein: CATQRDGAGELFF.

The CDR3 coding sequence is TGTGCCAGCTCACCACCGGTCACAGATACGCAGTATTTT. Its translation is CASSPPVTDTQYF. The V call is TRBV18, the J call TRBJ2-3; the D is unclear. CDR1 is KGHSH, CDR2 LQKENI, per germline. CDR3 length: 13 residues. V was cut by 0 bases and J by 2 bases, with 3 bases left in between.

J is TRBJ2-7 and V is TRBV9; TRBD2 aligns across 7 bases. V shed 4 bases, J shed 2 bases, and the junction held 6 bases outside the gene matches. CDR3 length: 14 amino acids. Germline V gene lookup returns CDR1 SGDLS and CDR2 YYNGEE. Here the CDR3 DNA reads TGTGCCAGCAGCCCAGGGACTACCGCCTACGAGCAGTACTTC. Amino acids: CASSPGTTAYEQYF. Using reference TRBV9 and TRBJ2-7 for the parts outside the CDR3, the full variable domain is DSGVTQTPKHLITATGQRVTLRCSPRSGDLSVYWYQQSLDQGLQFLIQYYNGEERAKGNILERFSAQQFPDLHSELNLSSLELGDSALYFCASSPGTTAYEQYFGPGTRLTVT.

This chain uses TRBV7-9 with TRBJ2-5; D is unclear. Germline assignment: CDR1 SEHNR and CDR2 FQNEAQ (reference sequence). The CDR3 is 12 amino acids. The V end lost 7 bases, the J end lost 5 bases, and 11 bases lay between the germline ends. The CDR3 DNA reads TGTGCCAGCAACAAGGCTGGGGAGACCCAGTACTTC. This translates into CASNKAGETQYF.

As concerns this clonotype: A read error is possible here, since a much larger clone lies one base away. No conserved phenylalanine or tryptophan is present at the end of the CDR3, so a read error is the likely explanation. V usage is TRBV2 and J usage is TRBJ1-1; weak D call: TRBD1 (6 bases). The V gene's germline CDR1 is SNHLY and CDR2 FYNNEI. The CDR3 totals 16 residues. V dropped 3 bases and J dropped 0 bases, with 14 bases sitting between them. The CDR3 DNA reads as TGTGCCAGCAGTGAGTGGGGGGGCGGGCTGAACACTGAAGCTTTCTCT. It translates to CASSEWGGGLNTEAFS.

As for this clonotype: A much larger clone differs by one base, so this may be a read error. This chain connects TRBV6-1 to TRBJ1-5; no clear D. CDR1 is MNHNS, CDR2 SASEGT, per germline. Trimming took 5 bases from V and 8 from J, leaving 13 bases between them. The CDR3 extends over 13 amino acids. This CDR3 is CASSPWALEPQHF. The DNA of the CDR3 is TGTGCCAGCAGTCCGTGGGCCTTGGAGCCCCAGCATTTT.

This clonotype was recorded at least ten times. V is TRBV28 and J is TRBJ2-7, with a tentative D call TRBD2 (6 bases). Trimming cost V 2 bases and J 2 bases, with 16 bases left between them. The CDR3 has 16 amino acids. Germline CDR1 reads MDHEN; CDR2 reads SYDVKM. The CDR3 DNA reads as TGTGCCAGCAGTTTAGAGTGGCGGGGCGGGACCTACGAGCAGTACTTC. Encoded protein: CASSLEWRGGTYEQYF.

V and J are TRBV5-4 and TRBJ1-1, with a tentative D call TRBD1 (6 bases). Germline lookup yields CDR1 SGHNT and CDR2 YYREEE (reference sequence). Trimming removed 7 bases from V and 1 base from J, with 17 bases in between. The CDR3 spans 15 residues. The CDR3 DNA follows: TGTGCCAGCGGACGCAGGGGTGCTGGGAACACTGAAGCTTTCTTT. Translated, it gives CASGRRGAGNTEAFF.

The chain has TRBV11-3 and TRBJ2-3; 13 bases are shared with TRBD2. Germline values: CDR1 SGHNT, CDR2 YENEEA. With V trimmed by 3 bases and J by 2 bases, 2 bases remained unmatched. The CDR3 extends over 16 amino acids. The CDR3 bases are TGTGCCAGCAGCTTCGGACTAGCGGGGGACACAGATACGCAGTATTTT. Its translation is CASSFGLAGDTDTQYF. Filled out from reference TRBV11-3 and TRBJ2-3, the complete variable domain reads EAGVVQSPRYKIIEKKQPVAFWCNPISGHNTLYWYLQNLGQGPELLIRYENEEAVDDSQLPKDRFSAERLKGVDSTLKIQPAELGDSAVYLCASSFGLAGDTDTQYFGPGTRLTVL.

This clonotype showed up many times. The chain joins TRBV11-2 to TRBJ1-1; D ambiguous. Per the germline V gene, CDR1 is SGHAT and CDR2 is FQNNGV. The CDR3 sequence is 16 residues long. With 0 bases removed from V and 4 bases from J, the gap between germline ends came to 15 bases. The CDR3 nucleotides read TGTGCCAGCAGCTTAGATTGGGCCGGGATTGGCACTGAAGCTTTCTTT. It codes for CASSLDWAGIGTEAFF.

J is TRBJ1-5 and V is TRBV5-6, with 9 positions matching TRBD1. The junction had 10 bases not matched to a gene; V was cut back by 3 bases and J by 3 bases. The CDR3 is 17 residues long. The germline V gene encodes CDR1 SGHDT and CDR2 YYEEEE. The CDR3 spells CASSSQGARIDNQPQHF. In DNA, the CDR3 is TGTGCCAGCAGCTCACAGGGGGCGCGTATTGACAATCAGCCCCAGCATTTT.

The chain carries TRBV28 and TRBJ1-3; D is unclear. V was cut by 7 bases and J by 4 bases, with 14 bases left in between. The CDR3 sequence is 14 residues long. From germline, CDR1 is MDHEN and CDR2 SYDVKM. The CDR3 reads CASTLFSEGNTIYF. Here the CDR3 DNA reads TGTGCCAGCACCCTTTTCTCTGAAGGAAACACCATATATTTT.

The chain links TRBV6-2 or TRBV6-3 to TRBJ2-7; no clear D gene. Trimming took off 2 bases at V and 6 bases at J, with 14 bases between the two ends. The CDR3 runs 14 residues. From germline, CDR1 is MNHEY and CDR2 SVGEGT. CDR3 sequence: CASSYAGSKREQYF. The CDR3 bases are TGTGCCAGCAGTTACGCCGGTAGTAAGCGCGAGCAGTACTTC.

CDR3 nucleotide sequence: TGTGCCAGCAGCTCTCCATTAGCGGATCCCTCCTACGAGCAGTACTTC. Translation: CASSSPLADPSYEQYF. This chain connects TRBV7-6 to TRBJ2-7; D perhaps matches TRBD2 (6 bases). The CDR3 loop spans 16 amino acids. V lost 4 bases, J lost 0 bases, and 16 bases lay in between. CDR1 and CDR2 (germline): SGHVS, FNYEAQ.

For this clonotype: This may be a read error, as it is one base from a much larger clone. J is TRBJ1-1 and V is TRBV6-4; unclear D gene. This CDR3 region has 13 residues. Germline V CDR1 and CDR2: MRHNA, SNTAGT. V was trimmed by 4 bases and J by 9 bases, leaving 15 bases between them. The CDR3 reads CASSAGKGTKAFF. CDR3 coding DNA: TGTGCCAGCAGTGCTGGGAAGGGAACTAAAGCTTTCTTT.

The table lists this clonotype with many counts. The chain carries TRBV2 and TRBJ1-2, with 8 bases matching TRBD1. This CDR3 comprises 15 residues. V dropped 1 base and J dropped 3; count of bases not matched to a gene: 4. Germline V gene sequence: CDR1 SNHLY, CDR2 FYNNEI. The CDR3 bases are TGTGCCAGCAGTGAAGGGGCAGGGGGCCACTATGGCTACACCTTC. Its protein product is CASSEGAGGHYGYTF.

This clonotype has ten or more counts. The chain couples TRBV12-3 or TRBV12-4 to TRBJ2-5; D is undetermined. The CDR3 is 13 residues long. V lost 2 bases and J lost 3, with 7 bases in between. The CDR3 bases are TGTGCCAGCAGTTTAACTCAGAAAGAGACCCAGTACTTC. Protein product: CASSLTQKETQYF.

Ten or more counts support this clonotype. The V call is TRBV19, the J call TRBJ2-5; 8 bases are shared with TRBD1. Germline values: CDR1 LNHDA, CDR2 SQIVND (reference sequence). Trimming took 3 bases from V and 4 from J; bases not matched to a gene: 10. The CDR3 has 16 residues. The CDR3 region has the DNA TGTGCCAGTAGTATTGGGGGACAGGCAGGCGGAGAGACCCAGTACTTC. Translated, it gives CASSIGGQAGGETQYF.